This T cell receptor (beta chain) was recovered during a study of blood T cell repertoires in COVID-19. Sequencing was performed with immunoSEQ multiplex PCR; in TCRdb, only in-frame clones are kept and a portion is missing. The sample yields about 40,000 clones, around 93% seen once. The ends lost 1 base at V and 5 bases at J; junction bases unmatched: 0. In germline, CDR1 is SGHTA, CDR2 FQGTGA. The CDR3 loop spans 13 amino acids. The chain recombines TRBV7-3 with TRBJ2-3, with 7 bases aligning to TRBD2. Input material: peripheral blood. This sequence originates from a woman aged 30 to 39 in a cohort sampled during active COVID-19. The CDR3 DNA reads TGTGCCAGCAGCTTAAGGACTAGAGATACGCAGTATTTT. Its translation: CASSLRTRDTQYF. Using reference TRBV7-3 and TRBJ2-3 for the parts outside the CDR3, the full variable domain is GAGVSQTPSNKVTEKGKYVELRCDPISGHTALYWYRQSLGQGPEFLIYFQGTGAADDSGLPNDRFFAVRPEGSVSTLKIQRTERGDSAVYLCASSLRTRDTQYFGPGTRLTVL.